This T cell receptor beta chain was obtained from a study of blood T cell repertoires in COVID-19. Study at large: Acute-phase and convalescent COVID-19 samples originated in the United States, Italy and Spain. T cells, B-cell-depleted T cells, or PBMCs provided the cDNA or gDNA that served as material.

Authors' processing steps: Estimation of nucleated cell counts was performed using reference gene primer amplification. Clones were sequenced by immunoSEQ multiplex PCR, and TCRdb holds only the in-frame ones, with some missing. Clone size and V and J calls were adopted from that table, with D and trimming inferred from the DNA. In the table there are under 300,000 clones, around nine tenths of which are singletons. The trim removed 5 bases at V and 4 bases at J, leaving 3 bases unmatched. The CDR3 has 15 amino acids. Germline CDR1 KGHDR, CDR2 SFDVKD. Specimen: peripheral blood. This receptor was obtained from a middle-aged woman who had recovered from COVID-19. The chain combines TRBV24-1 with TRBJ1-5; 11 nucleotides agree with TRBD1. The CDR3 sequence: CATSGGQGANQPQHF. CDR3 bases: TGTGCCACCAGTGGCGGACAGGGGGCAAATCAGCCCCAGCATTTT.